The T cell receptor (beta chain) described here comes from a study of memory CD4+ T cells and cytomegalovirus serostatus. At the level of the study: Of the healthy Belgian adults, several were CMV seropositive and 20 to 30 seronegative. Overall study findings and caveats: Each of approximately 63 CMV-associated TCRbeta sequences occurred in one to five individuals.

In the original processing: After removing out-of-frame reads, 2 million to 2.5 million distinct TCRbeta sequences remained. Sequencing was performed with immunoSEQ multiplex PCR; in TCRdb, only in-frame clones are kept and a portion is missing. D and trimming were read from the DNA, whereas the V and J calls and clone size are those reported in that table. The sample yields more than 50,000 clones, roughly 78% seen once. Between the trimmed V and J ends, which lost 6 bases and 7 bases, there was a span of 13 bases. This CDR3 is built from 14 residues. Germline V gene lookup returns CDR1 MGHDK and CDR2 SYGVNS. Details on this clone: Its antigen is not known.

The sort gate was single viable CD3+CD4+CD8-CD45RO+ cells for memory CD4+ T cells. Positive selection with CD4 microbeads enriched total CD4+ T cells. The TCR originated in an adult in good health and CMV-seronegative. The sample was memory CD4+ T cells from blood. V and J are TRBV25-1 and TRBJ1-6, with D perhaps matching TRBD1 (5 bases). The CDR3 nucleotides are TGTGCCAGCAGGGCCATGACAGAAAATTCACCCCTCCACTTT. This gives the protein CASRAMTENSPLHF.